This passage covers 22 T cell receptor beta chains from one sample sequenced in a study of blood T cell repertoires in COVID-19. Measured with immunoSEQ multiplex PCR; TCRdb has only the in-frame clones, and not every one. The profile shows 200,000 to 250,000 clones, roughly 82% of them singletons. The sequenced sample was PBMCs or T cells enriched from blood (not recorded which). These receptors all come from a woman between 45 and 65 years old who had recovered from COVID-19.

The gene calls are TRBV7-8 and TRBJ2-1; D perhaps matches TRBD2 (6 bases). V was pared by 4 bases and J by 9 bases, with 16 bases between. CDR1 and CDR2 from the germline V gene are SGHVS and FQNEAQ. This CDR3 is built from 14 residues. In DNA, the CDR3 is TGTGCCAGCAGCTCCACCTCTTATAGCGGTGAGCAGTTCTTC. It translates to CASSSTSYSGEQFF.

J is TRBJ2-3 and V is TRBV28; D is possibly TRBD2 (6 bases). Trimming took off 3 bases at V and 0 bases at J, with 10 bases between the two ends. The CDR3 spans 15 residues. CDR1 and CDR2 (germline): MDHEN, SYDVKM. The CDR3 DNA reads as TGTGCCAGCAGTTTTATGGGGGGAAGCACAGATACGCAGTATTTT. Its translation: CASSFMGGSTDTQYF. Based on the CDR3 plus reference TRBV28 and TRBJ2-3, the full variable domain is DVKVTQSSRYLVKRTGEKVFLECVQDMDHENMFWYRQDPGLGLRLIYFSYDVKMKEKGDIPEGYSVSREKKERFSLILESASTNQTSMYLCASSFMGGSTDTQYFGPGTRLTVL.

V is TRBV27 and J is TRBJ2-7, with 8 bases aligning to TRBD2. The germline V gene has CDR1 MNHEY and CDR2 SMNVEV (reference sequence). CDR3 length equals 15 residues. V was clipped by 6 bases and J by 5 bases; unmatched bases: 12. CDR3 sequence: CASSPIGLATDEQYF. CDR3 nucleotides: TGTGCCAGCAGCCCTATTGGACTAGCAACTGACGAGCAGTACTTC.

This clone has only a few counts. The V and J genes are TRBV21-1 and TRBJ2-7; the table's TRBD2 call for D was not verified on the DNA. TRBV21-1 is recorded as a pseudogene. The CDR3 spans 15 residues. The CDR3 bases are TGTGCCAGCAGTTCTCAGCGGGGGGGCTCCTACGAGCAGTACTTC. This sequence encodes CASSSQRGGSYEQYF.

Written as DNA, the CDR3 is TGTGCCAGCAGTTTTACGGGACAGAACTATGGCTACACCTTC. This translates into CASSFTGQNYGYTF. This rearrangement joins TRBV2 to TRBJ1-2; 7 nucleotides agree with TRBD1. Germline V gene sequence: CDR1 SNHLY, CDR2 FYNNEI. Unmatched junction bases numbered 5, after V lost 5 bases and J lost 2 bases. This CDR3 is built from 14 residues.

This sequence joins TRBV4-1 and TRBJ1-5; possibly TRBD1 for D (5 bases). Trimming cost V 1 base and J 1 base, with 11 bases left between them. The germline V gene has CDR1 MGHRA and CDR2 YSYEKL. The CDR3 spans 16 residues. CDR3 sequence (DNA): TGCGCCAGCAGCCAAGTGGTGACAGCAAGCAATCAGCCCCAGCATTTT. Its translation is CASSQVVTASNQPQHF.

V is TRBV7-9 and J is TRBJ2-5; D is undetermined. The ends were cut back, 5 bases at V and 3 bases at J, with 10 bases in the middle. The length of the CDR3 is 13 residues. Germline V gene lookup returns CDR1 SEHNR and CDR2 FQNEAQ (reference sequence). In DNA, the CDR3 is TGTGCCAGCAGCACCACTGAAAAAGAGACCCAGTACTTC. As protein: CASSTTEKETQYF.

The rearrangement links TRBV4-2 to TRBJ1-4, with TRBD1 identical over 12 bases. Germline V lookup: CDR1 LGHNA, CDR2 YNFKEQ. J was trimmed by 7 bases and V by 4 bases; bases with no gene match: 13. The CDR3 is made up of 18 amino acids. CDR3 loop: CASSPRGTGGAGGEKLFF. The CDR3 DNA is TGTGCCAGCAGCCCCCGGGGGACAGGGGGCGCGGGGGGTGAAAAACTGTTTTTT.

The CDR3 DNA is TGTGCCAGCAGTACCCTGGGGACAGGGGGCACTGAAGCTTTCTTT. Translated: CASSTLGTGGTEAFF. The gene calls are TRBV25-1 and TRBJ1-1, with 11 bases matching TRBD1. V was clipped by 5 bases and J by 4 bases; unmatched bases: 6. Looked up from germline, CDR1 is MGHDK and CDR2 is SYGVNS. The CDR3 is 15 amino acids.

The genes are TRBV28 and TRBJ2-3, with D perhaps TRBD2 (5 bases). Germline V gene sequence: CDR1 MDHEN, CDR2 SYDVKM. The CDR3 runs 15 residues. V shed 5 bases and J shed 7 bases, with 19 bases lying between them. CDR3: CASSGERPKSNTQYF. Written as DNA, the CDR3 is TGTGCCAGCAGTGGGGAGAGGCCAAAGTCTAATACGCAGTATTTT.

This chain joins TRBV30 and TRBJ1-6; D is unclear. Trimming cost V 1 base and J 5 bases, with 6 bases left between them. CDR1 is GTSNPN, CDR2 SVGIG, per germline (reference sequence). The CDR3 runs to 13 residues. CDR3 region: CAWSARNNSPLHF. DNA of the CDR3: TGTGCCTGGAGTGCGAGGAATAATTCACCCCTCCACTTT.

This chain uses TRBV19 with TRBJ1-5, with unresolved D. Trimming cost V 3 bases and J 6 bases, with 24 bases left between them. Per germline, CDR1 LNHDA and CDR2 SQIVND (reference sequence). The CDR3 is made up of 18 amino acids. The CDR3 DNA reads as TGTGCCAGTAGTATCGAGGTAGTCGGCGACGGAGCGCCTCAGCCCCAGCATTTT. It is translated as CASSIEVVGDGAPQPQHF.

This clone was recorded a few times. The V gene is TRBV25-1, the J gene TRBJ1-6, with D uncertain. V dropped 1 base and J dropped 7 bases, with 14 bases sitting between them. CDR3 length equals 16 residues. CDR1 is MGHDK, CDR2 SYGVNS, per germline. For the CDR3, the DNA is TGTGCCAGCAGTGAATCGGTGAGGGTGACGAATTCACCCCTCCACTTT. Translated, it gives CASSESVRVTNSPLHF.

Here the CDR3 reads CASSSTGGVSDTQYF. CDR3 in DNA: TGTGCCAGCAGCTCGACAGGGGGCGTTTCAGATACGCAGTATTTT. The V gene is TRBV7-9, the J gene TRBJ2-3; 10 bases line up with TRBD1. This CDR3 is built from 15 residues. The V gene end was trimmed by 4 bases and the J gene end by 4 bases; junction bases not matched to a gene: 5. CDR1 is SEHNR, CDR2 FQNEAQ, per germline (reference sequence).

The chain employs TRBV15 and TRBJ1-3; no definite D call. CDR1 and CDR2 (germline): LNHNV, YYDKDF (reference sequence). The V and J ends lost 0 bases and 0 bases respectively, with 6 bases between them. This CDR3 is 15 amino acids long. This CDR3 is CATSRDRYSGNTIYF. In nucleotides, the CDR3 is TGTGCCACCAGCAGAGACCGTTACTCTGGAAACACCATATATTTT.

The chain couples TRBV9 to TRBJ1-2; 7 bases line up with TRBD1. Germline CDR1 reads SGDLS; CDR2 reads YYNGEE. The CDR3 covers 15 residues. V dropped 0 bases and J dropped 4; count of bases not matched to a gene: 6. CDR3 coding DNA: TGTGCCAGCAGCGTAGTAGGGACAGTCCCCTATGGCTACACCTTC. It specifies CASSVVGTVPYGYTF.

The J gene is TRBJ1-2, the V gene TRBV11-3, with a tentative D call TRBD1 (5 bases). V was trimmed by 5 bases and J by 4 bases, leaving 11 bases between them. Germline CDR1 reads SGHNT; CDR2 reads YENEEA. CDR3 length: 13 amino acids. The CDR3 here is CASSRDSAYGYTF. As DNA, the CDR3 is TGTGCCAGCAGCAGAGACAGCGCCTATGGCTACACCTTC. Drawing the rest from reference TRBV11-3 and TRBJ1-2, the complete variable domain is EAGVVQSPRYKIIEKKQPVAFWCNPISGHNTLYWYLQNLGQGPELLIRYENEEAVDDSQLPKDRFSAERLKGVDSTLKIQPAELGDSAVYLCASSRDSAYGYTFGSGTRLTVV.

The chain carries TRBV14 and TRBJ2-3; 9 nucleotides align to TRBD2. The CDR3 contains 17 residues. Germline values: CDR1 SGHDN, CDR2 FVKESK. V lost 0 bases to trimming and J lost 5 bases; unmatched junction nucleotides: 9. CDR3: CASSQERAGGLGDTQYF. In DNA form, the CDR3 reads TGTGCCAGCAGCCAAGAGAGAGCGGGAGGCCTTGGAGATACGCAGTATTTT.

The chain links TRBV18 to TRBJ2-7; 7 nucleotides align to TRBD1. The germline V gene has CDR1 KGHSH and CDR2 LQKENI. The CDR3 covers 14 residues. V was pared by 3 bases and J by 1 base, with 3 bases of the junction left unmatched. The CDR3 loop is CASSPDRTSYEQYF. The DNA of the CDR3 is TGTGCCAGCTCACCGGACAGGACTTCCTACGAGCAGTACTTC.

V usage is TRBV11-2 and J usage is TRBJ1-2; maybe TRBD1 (6 bases). Germline V gene lookup returns CDR1 SGHAT and CDR2 FQNNGV. There are 19 residues in the CDR3. The germline V and J ends were trimmed by 4 bases and 4 bases, with 28 bases remaining between them. CDR3 residues: CASSSIRRDKAFRAYGYTF. CDR3 nucleotides: TGTGCCAGCAGCTCCATTAGAAGGGACAAGGCCTTTCGGGCCTATGGCTACACCTTC. Using reference TRBV11-2 and TRBJ1-2 for the parts outside the CDR3, the full variable domain is EAGVAQSPRYKIIEKRQSVAFWCNPISGHATLYWYQQILGQGPKLLIQFQNNGVVDDSQLPKDRFSAERLKGVDSTLKIQPAKLEDSAVYLCASSSIRRDKAFRAYGYTFGSGTRLTVV.

This clone was counted between two and nine times. Other DNA variants within this sample encode the same CDR3. The genes are TRBV2 and TRBJ1-5; no clear D. Deletions cut 4 bases from V and 2 bases from J, with 9 bases between. The CDR3 consists of 14 residues. The germline CDR1 and CDR2 sequences are SNHLY and FYNNEI. The CDR3, as DNA: TGTGCCAGCAGTGTAGAGAGGGGCAATCAGCCCCAGCATTTT. Encoded protein: CASSVERGNQPQHF. Full variable domain (outside the CDR3, taken from reference TRBV2 and TRBJ1-5): EPEVTQTPSHQVTQMGQEVILRCVPISNHLYFYWYRQILGQKVEFLVSFYNNEISEKSEIFDDQFSVERPDGSNFTLKIRSTKLEDSAMYFCASSVERGNQPQHFGDGTRLSIL.

The chain has TRBV6-6 and TRBJ2-6, with 11 bases aligning to TRBD1. The germline V gene encodes CDR1 MNHNY and CDR2 SVGAGI (reference sequence). Trimming cost V 5 bases and J 4 bases; bases outside gene matches: 7. This CDR3 comprises 17 residues. The DNA for the CDR3 is TGTGCCAGCAGTCCACGGACAGGGGGCGGAGGGGCCAACGTCCTGACTTTC. This encodes CASSPRTGGGGANVLTF.